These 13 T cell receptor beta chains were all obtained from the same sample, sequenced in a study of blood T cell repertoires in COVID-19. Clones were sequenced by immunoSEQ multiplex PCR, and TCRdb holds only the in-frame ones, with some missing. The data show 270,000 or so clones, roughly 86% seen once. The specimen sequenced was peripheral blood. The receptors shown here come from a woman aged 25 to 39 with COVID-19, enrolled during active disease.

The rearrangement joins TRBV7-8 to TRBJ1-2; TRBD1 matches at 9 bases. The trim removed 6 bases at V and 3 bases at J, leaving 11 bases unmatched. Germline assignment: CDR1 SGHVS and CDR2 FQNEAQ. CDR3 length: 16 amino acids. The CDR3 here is CASSKGGTGTDYGYTF. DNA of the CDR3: TGTGCCAGCAGTAAGGGCGGGACAGGGACCGACTATGGCTACACCTTC.

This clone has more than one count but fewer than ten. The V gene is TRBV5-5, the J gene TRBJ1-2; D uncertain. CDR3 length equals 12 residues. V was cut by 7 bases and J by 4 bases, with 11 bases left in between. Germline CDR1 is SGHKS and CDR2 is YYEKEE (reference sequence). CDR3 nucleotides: TGTGCCAGCTTCGGGAGCAGCTATGGCTACACCTTC. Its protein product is CASFGSSYGYTF. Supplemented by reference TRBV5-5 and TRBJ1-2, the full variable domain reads DAGVTQSPTHLIKTRGQQVTLRCSPISGHKSVSWYQQVLGQGPQFIFQYYEKEERGRGNFPDRFSARQFPNYSSELNVNALLLGDSALYLCASFGSSYGYTFGSGTRLTVV.

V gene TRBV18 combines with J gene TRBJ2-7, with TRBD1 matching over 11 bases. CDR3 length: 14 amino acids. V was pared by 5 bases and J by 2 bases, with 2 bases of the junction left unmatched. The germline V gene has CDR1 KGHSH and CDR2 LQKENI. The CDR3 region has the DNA TGTGCCAGCTCAGAGGGACAGGGGGCCTACGAGCAGTACTTC. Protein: CASSEGQGAYEQYF.

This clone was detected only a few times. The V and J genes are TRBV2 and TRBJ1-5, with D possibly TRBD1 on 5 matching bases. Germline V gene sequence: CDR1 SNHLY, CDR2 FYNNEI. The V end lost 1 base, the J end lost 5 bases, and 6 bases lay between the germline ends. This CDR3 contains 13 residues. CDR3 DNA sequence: TGTGCCAGCAGTGAAGGGGGGGATCAGCCCCAGCATTTT. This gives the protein CASSEGGDQPQHF.

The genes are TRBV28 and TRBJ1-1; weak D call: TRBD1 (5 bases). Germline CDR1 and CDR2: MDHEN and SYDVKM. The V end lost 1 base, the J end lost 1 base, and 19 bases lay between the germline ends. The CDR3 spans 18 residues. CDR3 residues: CASSLFVRAGLGNTEAFF. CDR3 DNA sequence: TGTGCCAGCAGTTTATTTGTACGGGCAGGGCTCGGGAACACTGAAGCTTTCTTT.

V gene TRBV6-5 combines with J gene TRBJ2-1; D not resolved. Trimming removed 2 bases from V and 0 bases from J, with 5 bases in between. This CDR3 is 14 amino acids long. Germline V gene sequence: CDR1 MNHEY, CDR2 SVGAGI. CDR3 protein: CASSYGSSYNEQFF. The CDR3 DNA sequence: TGTGCCAGCAGTTACGGCAGCTCCTACAATGAGCAGTTCTTC.

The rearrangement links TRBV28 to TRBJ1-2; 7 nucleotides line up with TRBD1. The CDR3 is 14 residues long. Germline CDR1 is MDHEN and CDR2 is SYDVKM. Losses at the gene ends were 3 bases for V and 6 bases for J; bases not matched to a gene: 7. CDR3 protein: CASSFGGGADGYTF. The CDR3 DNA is TGTGCCAGCAGTTTTGGAGGGGGCGCAGATGGCTACACCTTC.

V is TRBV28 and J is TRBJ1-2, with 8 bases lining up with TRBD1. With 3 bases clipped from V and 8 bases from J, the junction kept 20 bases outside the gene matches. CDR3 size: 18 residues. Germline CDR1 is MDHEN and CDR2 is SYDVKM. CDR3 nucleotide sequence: TGTGCCAGCAGTTTTACCCGACAGGGGCAAGGTTTTGTAACCGGCTACACCTTC. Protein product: CASSFTRQGQGFVTGYTF.

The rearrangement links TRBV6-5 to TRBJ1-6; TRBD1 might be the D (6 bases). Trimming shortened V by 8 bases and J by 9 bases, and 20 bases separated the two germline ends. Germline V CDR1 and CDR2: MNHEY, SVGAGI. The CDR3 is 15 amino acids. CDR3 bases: TGTGCCAGCGGATTGGACGGGGGGGGCGTTTCACCCCTCCACTTT. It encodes CASGLDGGGVSPLHF.

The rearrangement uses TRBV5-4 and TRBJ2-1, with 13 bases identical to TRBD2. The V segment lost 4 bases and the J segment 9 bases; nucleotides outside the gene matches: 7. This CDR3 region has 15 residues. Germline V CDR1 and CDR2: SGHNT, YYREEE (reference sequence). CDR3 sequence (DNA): TGTGCCAGCAGCCAACTAGCGGGGGGGCAGAGTGAGCAGTTCTTC. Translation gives CASSQLAGGQSEQFF.

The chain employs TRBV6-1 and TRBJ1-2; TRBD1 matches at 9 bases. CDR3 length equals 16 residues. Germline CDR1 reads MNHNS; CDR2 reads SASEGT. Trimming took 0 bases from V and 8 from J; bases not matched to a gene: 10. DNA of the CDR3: TGTGCCAGCAGTGAAGCGCCGGAGGGGACAGGGAGGGGCTACACCTTC. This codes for CASSEAPEGTGRGYTF.

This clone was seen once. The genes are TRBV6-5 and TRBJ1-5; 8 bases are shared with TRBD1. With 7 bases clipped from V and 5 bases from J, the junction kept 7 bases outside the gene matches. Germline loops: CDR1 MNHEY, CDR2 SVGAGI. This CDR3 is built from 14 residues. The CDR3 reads CASTAGGSYQPQHF. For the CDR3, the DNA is TGTGCCAGCACAGCAGGGGGCTCATATCAGCCCCAGCATTTT.

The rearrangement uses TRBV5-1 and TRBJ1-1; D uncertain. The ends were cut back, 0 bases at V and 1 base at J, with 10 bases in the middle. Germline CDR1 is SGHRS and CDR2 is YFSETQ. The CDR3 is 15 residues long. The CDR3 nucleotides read TGCGCCAGCAGCTTGGAAGCCGGGTGGAACACTGAAGCTTTCTTT. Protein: CASSLEAGWNTEAFF.